The sequence of this T cell receptor (beta chain) was determined in a study of T cell changes during pregnancy in multiple sclerosis. Method: immunoSEQ multiplex PCR; TCRdb's copy keeps in-frame clones and lacks some. The table has approximately 39,000 clones, around 90% seen once. After removal of 6 bases from V and 5 bases from J, the junction contained 3 bases not matched to a gene. The CDR3 totals 13 residues. CDR1 and CDR2 from the germline V gene are MRHNA and SNTAGT. Sample: CD4+ T cells from peripheral blood mononuclear cells, taken in the second trimester of pregnancy. The sequence was obtained from a female donor with multiple sclerosis, enrolled in a pregnancy study. The V and J genes are TRBV6-4 and TRBJ1-1; 10 bases are a match to TRBD1. Here the CDR3 DNA reads TGTGCCAGCAGGGGGACAGGGGAAACTGAAGCTTTCTTT. Translating it yields CASRGTGETEAFF.